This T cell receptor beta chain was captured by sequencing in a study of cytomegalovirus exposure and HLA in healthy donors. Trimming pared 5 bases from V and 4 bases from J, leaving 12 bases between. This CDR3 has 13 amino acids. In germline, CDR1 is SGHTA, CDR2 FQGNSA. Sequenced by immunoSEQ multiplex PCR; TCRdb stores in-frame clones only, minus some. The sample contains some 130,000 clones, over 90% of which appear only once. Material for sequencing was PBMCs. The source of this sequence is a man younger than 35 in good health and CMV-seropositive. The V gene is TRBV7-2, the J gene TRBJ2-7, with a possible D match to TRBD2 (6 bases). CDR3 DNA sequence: TGTGCCAGCAGCCGACTAGACTCGTACGAGCAGTACTTC. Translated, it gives CASSRLDSYEQYF.